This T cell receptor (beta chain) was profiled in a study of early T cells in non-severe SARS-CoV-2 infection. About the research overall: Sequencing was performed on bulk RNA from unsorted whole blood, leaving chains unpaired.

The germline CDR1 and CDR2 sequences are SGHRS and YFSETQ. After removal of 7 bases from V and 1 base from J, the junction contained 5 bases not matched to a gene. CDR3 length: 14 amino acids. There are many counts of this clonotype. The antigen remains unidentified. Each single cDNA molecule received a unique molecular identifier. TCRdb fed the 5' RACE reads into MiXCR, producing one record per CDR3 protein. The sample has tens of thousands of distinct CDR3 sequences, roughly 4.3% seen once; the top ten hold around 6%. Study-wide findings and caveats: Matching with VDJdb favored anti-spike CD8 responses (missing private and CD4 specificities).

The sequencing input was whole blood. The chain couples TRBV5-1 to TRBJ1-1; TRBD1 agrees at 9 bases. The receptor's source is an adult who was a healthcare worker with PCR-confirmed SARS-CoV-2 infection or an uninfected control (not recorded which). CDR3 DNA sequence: TGCGCCAGCGGGGACAGGGCAACGAACACTGAAGCTTTCTTT. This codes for CASGDRATNTEAFF.